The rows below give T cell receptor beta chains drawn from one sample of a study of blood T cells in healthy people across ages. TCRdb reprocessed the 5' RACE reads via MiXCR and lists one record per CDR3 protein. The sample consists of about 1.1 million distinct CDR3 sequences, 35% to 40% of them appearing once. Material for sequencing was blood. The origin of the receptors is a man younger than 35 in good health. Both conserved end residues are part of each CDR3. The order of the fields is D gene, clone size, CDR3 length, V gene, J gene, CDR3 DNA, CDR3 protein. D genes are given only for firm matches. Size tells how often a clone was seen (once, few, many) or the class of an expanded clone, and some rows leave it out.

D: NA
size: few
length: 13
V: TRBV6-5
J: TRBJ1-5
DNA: TGTGCCAGCAGTTACTTACCTAATCAGCCCCAGCATTTT
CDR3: CASSYLPNQPQHF

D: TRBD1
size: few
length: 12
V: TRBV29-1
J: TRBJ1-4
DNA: TGCAGCGTAGCCCACAGGGGTGAAAAACTGTTTTTT
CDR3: CSVAHRGEKLFF

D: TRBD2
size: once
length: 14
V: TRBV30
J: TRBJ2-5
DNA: TGTGCCTGGGCTACTAGCGGGTATAGGGAGACCCAGTACTTC
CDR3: CAWATSGYRETQYF

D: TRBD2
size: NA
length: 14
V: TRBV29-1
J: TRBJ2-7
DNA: TGCAGCGTTGGGGGGAGGGCCTCCTCCTACGAGCAGTACTTC
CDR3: CSVGGRASSYEQYF

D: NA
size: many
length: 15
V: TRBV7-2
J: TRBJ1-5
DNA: TGTGCCAGCAGTTTGGGGGGGTCTAGCAATCAGCCCCAGCATTTT
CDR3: CASSLGGSSNQPQHF

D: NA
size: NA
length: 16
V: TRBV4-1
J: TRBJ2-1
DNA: TGCGCCAGCAGCCAAGTGCCCAGGCGCTCCTACAATGAGCAGTTCTTC
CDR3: CASSQVPRRSYNEQFF

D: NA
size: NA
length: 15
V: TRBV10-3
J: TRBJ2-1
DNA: TGTGCCATCAGTGAGCGGGGCGGGATCTACAATGAGCAGTTCTTC
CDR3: CAISERGGIYNEQFF

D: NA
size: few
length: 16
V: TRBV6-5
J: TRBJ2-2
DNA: TGTGCCAGCAGTTTCGCCGGGAAGGTAGCCGTATGGGAGCTGTTTTTT
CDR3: CASSFAGKVAVWELFF

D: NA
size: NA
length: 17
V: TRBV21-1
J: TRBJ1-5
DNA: TGTGCCAGCAGCAAAAACGCCTTTAACTATAGCAATCAGCCCCAGCATTTT
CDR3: CASSKNAFNYSNQPQHF

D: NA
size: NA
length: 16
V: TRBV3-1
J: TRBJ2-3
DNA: TGTGCCAGCAGCCCTCCCCATGAGATCCCCACAGATACGCAGTATTTT
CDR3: CASSPPHEIPTDTQYF

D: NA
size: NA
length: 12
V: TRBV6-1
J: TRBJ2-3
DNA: TGTGCCAGCAGGGCGGTCCGAGATACGCAGTATTTT
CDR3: CASRAVRDTQYF

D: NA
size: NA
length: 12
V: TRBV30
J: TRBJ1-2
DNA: TGTGCCTGGGAGGCCAGCCTCTATGGCTACACCTTC
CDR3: CAWEASLYGYTF

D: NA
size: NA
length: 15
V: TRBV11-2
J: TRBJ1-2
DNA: TGTGCCAGCAGCCAAAACTCTTTAGCTAACTATGGCCACACCTTC
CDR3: CASSQNSLANYGHTF

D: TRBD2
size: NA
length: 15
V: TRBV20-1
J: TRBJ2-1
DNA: TGCAGTGCTAGTGCTAGCGGGGGGTTTTTGAATGAGCAGTTCTTC
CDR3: CSASASGGFLNEQFF

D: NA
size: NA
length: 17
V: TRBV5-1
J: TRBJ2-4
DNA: TGCGCCAGCAGCTTGGAGGGCAGTACTCTAGCCAAAAACATTCAGTACTTC
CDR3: CASSLEGSTLAKNIQYF

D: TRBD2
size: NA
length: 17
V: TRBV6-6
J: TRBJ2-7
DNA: TGTGCCAGCAGTCAAATACGGACTAGCGGGAAACACAATGAGCAGTACTTC
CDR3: CASSQIRTSGKHNEQYF

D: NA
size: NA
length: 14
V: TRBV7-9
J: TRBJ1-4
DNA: TGTGCCAGCAGCCTACCCGGGGAGAATGAAAAACTGTTTTTT
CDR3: CASSLPGENEKLFF

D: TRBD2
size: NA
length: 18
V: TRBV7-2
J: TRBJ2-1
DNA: TGTGCCAGCAGCTTAGTTCGGGGACTAGCGGAACTTTGCAATGAGCAGTTCTTC
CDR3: CASSLVRGLAELCNEQFF

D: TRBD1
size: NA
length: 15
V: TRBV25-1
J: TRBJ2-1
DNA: TGTGCCAGCAGTGATGATAGGACAGGGAGTAATGAGCAGTTCTTC
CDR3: CASSDDRTGSNEQFF

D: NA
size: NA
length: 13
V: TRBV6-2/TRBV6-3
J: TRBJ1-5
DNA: TGTGCCAGCAGTCAGCAGGGAGCCCAGCCCCAGCATTTT
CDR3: CASSQQGAQPQHF

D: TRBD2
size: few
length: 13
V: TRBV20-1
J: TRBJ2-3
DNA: TGCAGTGCTACCGGACTAGCGGGAGATACGCAGTATTTT
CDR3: CSATGLAGDTQYF

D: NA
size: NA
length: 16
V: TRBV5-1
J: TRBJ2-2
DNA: TGCGCCAGCACCCCCCTAACCGTCGCGAACACCGGGGAGCTGTTTTTT
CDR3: CASTPLTVANTGELFF

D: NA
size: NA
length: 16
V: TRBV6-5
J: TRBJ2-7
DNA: TGTGCCAGCACGCCTACCGGGACGGGAAGCTCCTACGAGCAGTACTTC
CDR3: CASTPTGTGSSYEQYF

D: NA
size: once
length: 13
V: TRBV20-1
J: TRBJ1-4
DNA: TGCAGTGCTACAGAGACAACTAATGAAAAACTGTTTTTT
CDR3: CSATETTNEKLFF

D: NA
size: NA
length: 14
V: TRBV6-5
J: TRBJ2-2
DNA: TGTGCCAGCAGTTACATTCTTCGTCGTCAGGAGCTGTTTTTT
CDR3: CASSYILRRQELFF

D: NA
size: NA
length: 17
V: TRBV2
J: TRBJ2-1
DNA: TGTGCCAGCAGTGACCCCGAGTGGAGTGAAGGTAGTAATGAGCAGTTCTTC
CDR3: CASSDPEWSEGSNEQFF

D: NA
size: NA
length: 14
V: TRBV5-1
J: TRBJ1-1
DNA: TGCGCCAGCAGCTTGGAAGGGGATAGGGTTGAAGCTTTCTTT
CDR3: CASSLEGDRVEAFF

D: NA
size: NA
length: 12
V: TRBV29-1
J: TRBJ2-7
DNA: TGCAGCGTTGCGGGCCCATCCTACGGGCAGTACTTC
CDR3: CSVAGPSYGQYF

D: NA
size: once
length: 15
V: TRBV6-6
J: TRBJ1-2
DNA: TGTGCCAGCAGTTGGGACATAGAAAGTGGTTATGGCTACACCTTC
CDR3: CASSWDIESGYGYTF

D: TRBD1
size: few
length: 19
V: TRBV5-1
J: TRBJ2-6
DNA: TGCGCCAGCAGCTTCCGGGACAGGGGGTTCTTCTCTGGGGCCAACGTCCTGACTTTC
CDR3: CASSFRDRGFFSGANVLTF